This T cell receptor (beta chain) is from a study of blood T cell repertoires in COVID-19. As for the study in general: PBMCs, B-cell-depleted T cells, or T cells provided the cDNA or gDNA that made up the material.

Sequencing used immunoSEQ multiplex PCR; TCRdb keeps in-frame clones, though not all of them. The table has around 190,000 clones, about nine tenths seen once; the top ten hold approximately 1.5%. V shed 1 base, J shed 3 bases, and the junction held 4 bases outside the gene matches. This CDR3 is 15 amino acids long. Germline-derived CDR1 and CDR2 are LGHNA and YSLEER. This TCR was recovered from a man in his late teens or twenties with active or convalescent COVID-19. Material: peripheral blood. This chain connects TRBV4-3 to TRBJ2-7, with 9 bases lining up with TRBD2. In DNA, the CDR3 is TGCGCCAGCAGCCAAGTGCTAGCGGGAATCTACGAGCAGTACTTC. As protein: CASSQVLAGIYEQYF.